Following are 18 T cell receptor beta chains from one sample sequenced in a study of early T cells in non-severe SARS-CoV-2 infection. MiXCR, applied by TCRdb to the 5' RACE reads, yields one record per CDR3 protein. The sample consists of roughly 61,000 distinct CDR3 sequences, around 14% of them appearing once. Sequenced material: whole blood, taken at baseline. All receptors come from an adult who was a healthcare worker with PCR-confirmed SARS-CoV-2 infection or an uninfected control (not recorded which).

The chain recombines TRBV2 with TRBJ2-5; 11 positions match TRBD2. The CDR3 length is 15 residues. Per germline, CDR1 SNHLY and CDR2 FYNNEI. The trim removed 6 bases at V and 5 bases at J, leaving 8 bases unmatched. The CDR3 spells CASSPNSGGGETQYF. In nucleotides, the CDR3 is TGTGCCAGCAGCCCTAATAGCGGGGGGGGCGAGACCCAGTACTTC.

The CDR3 region has the DNA TGTGCCAGCAGTTACCCCGGACGGACCTACGAGCAGTACTTC. Its protein product is CASSYPGRTYEQYF. The chain uses TRBV6-2 or TRBV6-3 and TRBJ2-7, with D hard to call. This CDR3 region has 14 residues. Germline V CDR1 and CDR2: MNHEY, SVGEGT. V lost 2 bases, J lost 2 bases, and 10 bases lay in between.

The genes are TRBV29-1 and TRBJ1-1; D may be TRBD1 (6 bases). The germline CDR1 and CDR2 sequences are SQVTM and ANQGSEA. Trimming left V 1 base short and J 7 bases short, with 7 bases between. The CDR3 runs to 11 residues. Here the CDR3 DNA reads TGCAGCGTTGAAGGGACAGTTGAAGCTTTCTTT. This gives the protein CSVEGTVEAFF. The full variable domain, with the rest looked up from reference TRBV29-1 and TRBJ1-1, is SAVISQKPSRDICQRGTSLTIQCQVDSQVTMMFWYRQQPGQSLTLIATANQGSEATYESGFVIDKFPISRPNLTFSTLTVSNMSPEDSSIYLCSVEGTVEAFFGQGTRLTVV.

In this sample, this clonotype turned up a few times. This chain uses TRBV11-2 with TRBJ2-7; TRBD2 matches 12 bases. Per the germline V gene, CDR1 is SGHAT and CDR2 is FQNNGV. J gave up 4 bases and V 2 bases, and 3 bases lay outside the gene matches. The CDR3 is 15 amino acids. DNA for the CDR3: TGTGCCAGCAGCTTAACTAGCGGGAGGTTTTACGAGCAGTACTTC. This translates into CASSLTSGRFYEQYF.

This clonotype occurred a few times. The gene calls are TRBV7-2 and TRBJ2-3; 12 bases match TRBD2. Trimming took 4 bases from V and 2 from J; bases not matched to a gene: 1. Germline V gene data show CDR1 as SGHTA and CDR2 as FQGNSA. CDR3 length: 15 residues. The CDR3 region has the DNA TGTGCCAGCAGCTGGACTAGCGGGAACACAGATACGCAGTATTTT. Amino acids: CASSWTSGNTDTQYF.

The chain uses TRBV9 and TRBJ1-2; no clear D gene. Trimming took off 4 bases at V and 0 bases at J, with 10 bases between the two ends. CDR3 length equals 14 residues. Germline loops: CDR1 SGDLS, CDR2 YYNGEE. CDR3 amino acids: CASSLPTANYGYTF. The CDR3 DNA reads TGTGCCAGCAGCCTTCCGACGGCTAACTATGGCTACACCTTC.

The table lists this clonotype with a few counts. The V call is TRBV30, the J call TRBJ1-2; D perhaps matches TRBD1 (5 bases). Germline V gene lookup returns CDR1 GTSNPN and CDR2 SVGIG (reference sequence). The CDR3 sequence is 12 residues long. V lost 5 bases, J lost 5 bases, and 12 bases lay in between. CDR3 loop: CAWGRGGYGYTF. In DNA form, the CDR3 reads TGTGCCTGGGGTAGGGGAGGATATGGCTACACCTTC.

The gene calls are TRBV30 and TRBJ1-1; 12 nucleotides align to TRBD1. The V gene's germline CDR1 is GTSNPN and CDR2 SVGIG (reference sequence). Trimming took 6 bases from V and 3 from J; bases not matched to a gene: 8. This CDR3 comprises 15 residues. The CDR3 protein is CACPGTGGRYTEAFF. CDR3 bases: TGTGCCTGTCCTGGGACAGGGGGCAGGTACACTGAAGCTTTCTTT.

V usage is TRBV7-9 and J usage is TRBJ2-7; the match to TRBD1 covers 9 bases. CDR1 is SEHNR and CDR2 is FQNEAQ in the germline V gene (reference sequence). V lost 6 bases to trimming and J lost 3 bases; unmatched junction nucleotides: 9. There are 15 residues in the CDR3. CDR3 residues: CASSHPGTGRYEQYF. Written as DNA, the CDR3 is TGTGCCAGCAGTCACCCCGGGACAGGGCGCTACGAGCAGTACTTC. Using reference TRBV7-9 and TRBJ2-7 for the parts outside the CDR3, the full variable domain is DTGVSQNPRHKITKRGQNVTFRCDPISEHNRLYWYRQTLGQGPEFLTYFQNEAQLEKSRLLSDRFSAERPKGSFSTLEIQRTEQGDSAMYLCASSHPGTGRYEQYFGPGTRLTVT.

This clonotype was seen at least ten times. V gene TRBV20-1 combines with J gene TRBJ2-7; maybe TRBD2 (5 bases). Trimming took off 7 bases at V and 0 bases at J, with 7 bases between the two ends. Germline CDR1 and CDR2: DFQATT and SNEGSKA (reference sequence). The CDR3 extends over 11 amino acids. In DNA form, the CDR3 reads TGCAGTGTCGCGGGCTCCTACGAGCAGTACTTC. This gives the protein CSVAGSYEQYF.

This clonotype was counted between two and nine times. J is TRBJ2-1 and V is TRBV6-2 or TRBV6-3; 10 positions match TRBD2. V shed 3 bases, J shed 4 bases, and the junction held 3 bases outside the gene matches. Per germline, CDR1 MNHEY and CDR2 SVGEGT. This CDR3 has 15 residues. DNA for the CDR3: TGTGCCAGCAGTTATATAGCGGGGGGTTACAATGAGCAGTTCTTC. This translates into CASSYIAGGYNEQFF.

This clonotype was observed a few times. The DNA for the CDR3 is TGTGCCACCTCAGGGGCTGGATTTGATGAGCAGTTCTTC. This gives the protein CATSGAGFDEQFF. The chain joins TRBV2 to TRBJ2-1; D is possibly TRBD1 (6 bases). The length of the CDR3 is 13 residues. Deletions cut 10 bases from V and 8 bases from J, with 18 bases between. The germline gives CDR1 SNHLY, CDR2 FYNNEI.

CDR3 protein: CASSPRRETEAFF. For the CDR3, the DNA is TGTGCCAGCAGCCCTAGGAGGGAGACTGAAGCTTTCTTT. The chain is built from TRBV4-2 and TRBJ1-1; D gene ambiguous. Deletions cut 4 bases from V and 5 bases from J, with 11 bases between. CDR1 and CDR2 (germline): LGHNA, YNFKEQ. The CDR3 is 13 amino acids.

The rearrangement links TRBV25-1 to TRBJ1-6; TRBD1 aligns across 8 bases. Per the germline V gene, CDR1 is MGHDK and CDR2 is SYGVNS. The CDR3 runs 16 residues. V was clipped by 6 bases and J by 4 bases; unmatched bases: 8. CDR3 nucleotide sequence: TGTGCCAGCAGAGGAGGACAGGGCCGTTATAATTCACCCCTCCACTTT. Its translation: CASRGGQGRYNSPLHF.

J is TRBJ2-7 and V is TRBV5-1, with D uncertain. The V and J ends lost 0 bases and 1 base respectively, with 11 bases between them. The germline V gene has CDR1 SGHRS and CDR2 YFSETQ. This CDR3 comprises 15 residues. The CDR3 here is CASSLDLGLSYEQYF. CDR3 bases: TGCGCCAGCAGCTTGGACCTGGGCCTTTCCTACGAGCAGTACTTC.

This chain connects TRBV3-1 to TRBJ1-3, with 7 bases aligning to TRBD1. This CDR3 is built from 16 residues. J was trimmed by 2 bases and V by 3 bases; bases with no gene match: 7. CDR1 and CDR2 (germline): LGHDT, YNNKEL (reference sequence). This CDR3 reads CASSQGQIATGNTIYF. CDR3 DNA: TGTGCCAGCAGCCAGGGACAGATTGCCACTGGAAACACCATATATTTT.

This clonotype was counted ten times or more. The chain has TRBV12-3 or TRBV12-4 and TRBJ2-1, with 7 nucleotides matching TRBD2. The ends lost 5 bases at V and 1 base at J; junction bases unmatched: 11. The CDR3 contains 17 residues. CDR3 amino acids: CASSQRLALNSYNEQFF. The DNA for the CDR3 is TGTGCCAGCAGTCAGCGACTAGCTCTTAATTCCTACAATGAGCAGTTCTTC.

This chain links TRBV27 with TRBJ2-7, with D possibly TRBD2 on 6 matching bases. The CDR3 sequence is 14 residues long. Germline values: CDR1 MNHEY, CDR2 SMNVEV (reference sequence). Trimming left V 2 bases short and J 4 bases short, with 12 bases between. The DNA for the CDR3 is TGTGCCAGCAGTTTAGGGAGGCGGAGGTACGAGCAGTACTTC. It codes for CASSLGRRRYEQYF.